This entry lists 26 T cell receptor beta chains sequenced from one sample in a study of regulatory T cells in long-lasting Graves disease. The time point here: newly diagnosed GD, antithyroid drugs for less than 3 months. PBMC RNA served as the TCR library source. HTBI primers from iRepertoire and Arm-PCR of CDR3 regions yielded the TCR beta libraries. One entry per CDR3 protein, called by TCRdb with MiXCR from the multiplex PCR reads. The sample contains 400,000 to 500,000 distinct CDR3 sequences, about a sixth of which appear only once. A further study also used this sample, focusing on T cells in Graves' hyperthyroidism and ophthalmopathy.

The sample was peripheral blood mononuclear cells (PBMCs), taken at new diagnosis, from a patient treated with antithyroid drugs. These receptors all come from a young woman with Graves disease.

This clonotype was seen repeatedly, ten times or more. The chain recombines TRBV9 with TRBJ2-5; D perhaps matches TRBD1 (5 bases). Between the trimmed V and J ends, which lost 5 bases and 0 bases, there was a span of 14 bases. The CDR3 is 15 residues long. CDR1 is SGDLS and CDR2 is YYNGEE in the germline V gene. In nucleotides, the CDR3 is TGTGCCAGCAGTAATAAAGACAGCGACCAAGAGACCCAGTACTTC. It translates to CASSNKDSDQETQYF.

The chain recombines TRBV20-1 with TRBJ2-5; 15 bases line up with TRBD2. With V trimmed by 2 bases and J by 6 bases, 13 bases remained unmatched. This CDR3 has 18 residues. Germline CDR1 DFQATT, CDR2 SNEGSKA (reference sequence). In DNA, the CDR3 is TGCAGTGCTAGACGTGGACTAGCGGGAGGGGGCTTTATGAAGACCCAGTACTTC. Translation: CSARRGLAGGGFMKTQYF.

This clonotype was counted at least ten times. The chain employs TRBV14 and TRBJ2-3, with 9 bases lining up with TRBD2. V lost 4 bases, J lost 5 bases, and 7 bases stayed unmatched. Germline CDR1 is SGHDN and CDR2 is FVKESK. This CDR3 comprises 15 residues. As DNA, the CDR3 is TGTGCCAGCAGCCCAGCGGGAGGCCGGAGAGATACGCAGTATTTT. Its protein is CASSPAGGRRDTQYF. The whole variable domain, remainder taken from reference TRBV14 and TRBJ2-3, is EAGVTQFPSHSVIEKGQTVTLRCDPISGHDNLYWYRRVMGKEIKFLLHFVKESKQDESGMPNNRFLAERTGGTYSTLKVQPAELEDSGVYFCASSPAGGRRDTQYFGPGTRLTVL.

J is TRBJ2-7 and V is TRBV29-1, with D possibly matching TRBD2 (6 bases). V gave up 6 bases and J gave up 6 bases, with 12 bases separating them. The CDR3 has 11 residues. Germline assignment: CDR1 SQVTM and CDR2 ANQGSEA. This CDR3 is CSVGEVPEQYF. In DNA, the CDR3 is TGCAGCGTCGGGGAGGTACCCGAGCAGTACTTC.

The CDR3 coding sequence is TGTGCCAGCGGACCCACAGAGGGGGCAATGGAGACCCAGTACTTC. As protein: CASGPTEGAMETQYF. The rearrangement uses TRBV12-3 or TRBV12-4 and TRBJ2-5, with 7 bases lining up with TRBD1. The CDR3 has 15 amino acids. Trimming cost V 8 bases and J 5 bases; bases outside gene matches: 14.

The chain couples TRBV5-1 to TRBJ2-7; D is possibly TRBD1 or TRBD2 (6 bases each). With 0 bases removed from V and 4 bases from J, the gap between germline ends came to 14 bases. This CDR3 spans 15 amino acids. The germline gives CDR1 SGHRS, CDR2 YFSETQ. CDR3 in amino acids: CASSLGRGHPYEQYF. CDR3 in DNA: TGCGCCAGCAGCTTGGGGCGGGGACACCCTTACGAGCAGTACTTC.

This chain connects TRBV19 to TRBJ2-3; TRBD2 is a possible D gene (6 bases). This CDR3 region has 18 residues. Germline V CDR1 and CDR2: LNHDA, SQIVND (reference sequence). With 2 bases removed from V and 1 base from J, the gap between germline ends came to 19 bases. This CDR3 reads CASSISGPSGSRTDTQYF. The CDR3 DNA reads as TGTGCCAGTAGTATATCTGGGCCCAGCGGGTCCCGCACAGATACGCAGTATTTT.

The chain uses TRBV29-1 and TRBJ2-5, with a possible D match to TRBD1 (6 bases). V was clipped by 4 bases and J by 1 base, with 13 bases between them. The CDR3 has 14 residues. Germline values: CDR1 SQVTM, CDR2 ANQGSEA. The CDR3 DNA follows: TGCAGCGTTGCGACAGGAGTTATCCAAGAGACCCAGTACTTC. This codes for CSVATGVIQETQYF.

This clonotype was detected many times. The chain has TRBV10-3 and TRBJ2-1, with TRBD2 as a possible D gene (5 bases). CDR3 length equals 23 residues. Germline V gene sequence: CDR1 ENHRY, CDR2 SYGVKD. The ends were cut back, 6 bases at V and 1 base at J, with 37 bases in the middle. The CDR3 bases are TGTGCCATCAGGCAAGCGGCGCAACTACACCATCCTCCCCTACAGACATCCTACAATGAGCAGTTCTTC. This codes for CAIRQAAQLHHPPLQTSYNEQFF.

In this sample, this clonotype turned up a few times. This chain uses TRBV7-2 with TRBJ2-1; D not certain. This CDR3 contains 14 residues. V lost 3 bases and J 5 bases, leaving 11 bases between the germline ends. The germline gives CDR1 SGHTA, CDR2 FQGNSA. CDR3 in amino acids: CASSFDRWNNEQFF. As DNA, the CDR3 is TGTGCCAGCAGCTTTGACCGGTGGAACAATGAGCAGTTCTTC.

This clonotype was observed a handful of times. The chain joins TRBV9 to TRBJ2-2, with D perhaps matching TRBD2 (5 bases). V lost 0 bases, J lost 4 bases, and 7 bases lay in between. This CDR3 is built from 14 residues. Germline V CDR1 and CDR2: SGDLS, YYNGEE. The CDR3 coding sequence is TGTGCCAGCAGCGTAGTTAGCGTCACCGGGGAGCTGTTTTTT. It encodes CASSVVSVTGELFF.

This clonotype was detected many times. The junction and the germline gene differ at one end; a read error may be behind it. The chain has TRBV5-1 and TRBJ2-7; D is tentatively TRBD1 or TRBD2 (5 bases each). The CDR3 has 12 residues. Germline CDR1 and CDR2: SGHRS and YFSETQ. CDR3 in DNA: TGTGCCAGCAGTCGGGACCTCTACGAGCAGTACTTC. Translating it yields CASSRDLYEQYF.

This chain uses TRBV6-5 with TRBJ2-7, with a weak D call TRBD1 (6 bases). Trimming took off 2 bases at V and 3 bases at J, with 11 bases between the two ends. In germline, CDR1 is MNHEY, CDR2 SVGAGI. This CDR3 is 14 amino acids long. The CDR3 bases are TGTGCCAGCAGTTACCGGGACACCGTCTACGAGCAGTACTTC. Residues: CASSYRDTVYEQYF.

This clonotype was observed a few times. The rearrangement joins TRBV14 to TRBJ2-1; D uncertain. Trimming removed 1 base from V and 9 bases from J, with 10 bases in between. Germline CDR1 and CDR2: SGHDN and FVKESK. The CDR3 is 13 amino acids. The CDR3 sequence is CASSQVANGEQFF. Here the CDR3 DNA reads TGTGCCAGCAGCCAAGTTGCTAATGGTGAGCAGTTCTTC.

V is TRBV30 and J is TRBJ2-1; 7 bases are a match to TRBD2. The CDR3 sequence is 13 residues long. CDR1 is GTSNPN and CDR2 is SVGIG in the germline V gene (reference sequence). J was trimmed by 10 bases and V by 4 bases; bases with no gene match: 10. The CDR3 nucleotides read TGTGCCTGGAATCGGCGGGAGTTAGGGGAGCAGTTCTTC. Translation: CAWNRRELGEQFF.

At least ten counts were recorded for this clonotype. The V gene is TRBV28, the J gene TRBJ2-3, with D uncertain. The CDR3 is 13 residues long. The germline V and J ends were trimmed by 6 bases and 3 bases, with 10 bases remaining between them. Germline CDR1 MDHEN, CDR2 SYDVKM. CDR3 residues: CASSPRTTDTQYF. In nucleotides, the CDR3 is TGTGCCAGCAGCCCGAGGACGACAGATACGCAGTATTTT.

This clonotype was observed a few times. The V call is TRBV24-1, the J call TRBJ2-1, with 10 nucleotides matching TRBD1. Per germline, CDR1 KGHDR and CDR2 SFDVKD. The CDR3 is 20 amino acids. V gave up 2 bases and J gave up 0 bases; unmatched junction bases: 12. Here the CDR3 reads CATSDSRLTGGISSYNEQFF. CDR3 bases: TGTGCCACCAGTGATTCGAGGTTGACAGGGGGCATCAGCTCCTACAATGAGCAGTTCTTC.

Ten or more counts support this clonotype. The gene calls are TRBV12-3 or TRBV12-4 and TRBJ1-2, with D uncertain. CDR3 size: 14 residues. V was trimmed by 2 bases and J by 4 bases, leaving 11 bases between them. CDR3 DNA: TGTGCCAGCAGTTTAATTTCGCCCCCCTATGGCTACACCTTC. It specifies CASSLISPPYGYTF.

This clonotype was counted ten times or more. The chain uses TRBV28 and TRBJ2-1, with TRBD2 identical over 7 bases. CDR1 and CDR2 (germline): MDHEN, SYDVKM. This CDR3 comprises 15 residues. After removal of 2 bases from V and 6 bases from J, the junction contained 7 bases not matched to a gene. In DNA, the CDR3 is TGTGCCAGCAGTTTACGAACTAGCGCACGCAATGAGCAGTTCTTC. Translation gives CASSLRTSARNEQFF.

This clonotype was seen repeatedly, ten times or more. The genes are TRBV7-9 and TRBJ2-5; 10 bases match TRBD2. CDR3 length equals 13 residues. Germline CDR1 reads SEHNR; CDR2 reads FQNEAQ (reference sequence). The CDR3 protein is CALAGAGGETQYF. DNA of the CDR3: TGTGCTCTAGCGGGAGCCGGGGGAGAGACCCAGTACTTC.

This clonotype was picked up many times. This chain connects TRBV28 to TRBJ2-1, with a weak D call TRBD2 (5 bases). V was shortened by 5 bases and J by 4 bases, with 15 bases between the two germline ends. This CDR3 comprises 15 residues. In germline, CDR1 is MDHEN, CDR2 SYDVKM. CDR3 bases: TGTGCCAGCAGTGCGACTCAAGGCGGGTACAATGAGCAGTTCTTC. Encoded protein: CASSATQGGYNEQFF.

The chain carries TRBV7-2 and TRBJ2-3; TRBD2 matches at 13 bases. The V and J ends lost 5 bases and 4 bases, in that order; junction bases with no gene match: 6. This CDR3 region has 16 residues. Per the germline V gene, CDR1 is SGHTA and CDR2 is FQGNSA. CDR3 nucleotides: TGTGCCAGCAGCCCCGGACTAGCGGGAGTGGCAGATACGCAGTATTTT. Residues: CASSPGLAGVADTQYF.

This clonotype has just a few counts. This rearrangement joins TRBV3-1 to TRBJ2-7; D call uncertain. V was trimmed by 1 base and J by 6 bases, leaving 7 bases between them. The germline CDR1 and CDR2 sequences are LGHDT and YNNKEL (reference sequence). The CDR3 is made up of 12 amino acids. The CDR3 DNA reads as TGTGCCAGCAGCCAAGTGGATGCCGAGCAGTACTTC. This sequence encodes CASSQVDAEQYF.

This clonotype was picked up many times. The chain couples TRBV6-9 to TRBJ1-6, with D tentatively TRBD1 (5 bases). Germline V gene data show CDR1 as MNHGY and CDR2 as SVAAGI. V lost 3 bases, J lost 14 bases, and 11 bases lay in between. This CDR3 has 12 residues. The CDR3 DNA reads as TGTGCCAGCAGTTACGACAGCCTTACCCTCCACTTT. This sequence encodes CASSYDSLTLHF.

On this clonotype itself: At one boundary the junction diverges from the germline segment, which might be a read error. The chain joins TRBV13 to TRBJ2-5; D is undetermined. Germline assignment: CDR1 PRHDT and CDR2 FYEKMQ (reference sequence). There are 17 residues in the CDR3. CDR3 sequence reads: CASSTQPEIGMSETQHF. CDR3 coding DNA: TGTGCCAGCAGCACTCAACCAGAGATAGGGATGTCGGAGACCCAGCACTTC.

This clonotype was seen at least ten times. The CDR3 coding sequence is TGCGCCAGCAGCAAGGGACAGTATGGCTACACCTTC. It encodes CASSKGQYGYTF. V is TRBV5-1 and J is TRBJ1-2, with 7 nucleotides matching TRBD1. Germline assignment: CDR1 SGHRS and CDR2 YFSETQ. With 4 bases clipped from V and 5 bases from J, the junction kept 2 bases outside the gene matches. The CDR3 runs to 12 residues.